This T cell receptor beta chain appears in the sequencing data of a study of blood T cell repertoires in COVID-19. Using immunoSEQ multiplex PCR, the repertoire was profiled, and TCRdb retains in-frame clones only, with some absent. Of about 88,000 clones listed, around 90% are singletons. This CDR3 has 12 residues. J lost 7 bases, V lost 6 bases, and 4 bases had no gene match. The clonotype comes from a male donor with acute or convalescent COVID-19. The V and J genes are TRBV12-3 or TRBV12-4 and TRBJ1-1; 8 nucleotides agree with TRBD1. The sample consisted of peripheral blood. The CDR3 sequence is CASRRQGNEAFF. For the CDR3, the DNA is TGTGCCAGCAGACGACAGGGGAATGAAGCTTTCTTT.